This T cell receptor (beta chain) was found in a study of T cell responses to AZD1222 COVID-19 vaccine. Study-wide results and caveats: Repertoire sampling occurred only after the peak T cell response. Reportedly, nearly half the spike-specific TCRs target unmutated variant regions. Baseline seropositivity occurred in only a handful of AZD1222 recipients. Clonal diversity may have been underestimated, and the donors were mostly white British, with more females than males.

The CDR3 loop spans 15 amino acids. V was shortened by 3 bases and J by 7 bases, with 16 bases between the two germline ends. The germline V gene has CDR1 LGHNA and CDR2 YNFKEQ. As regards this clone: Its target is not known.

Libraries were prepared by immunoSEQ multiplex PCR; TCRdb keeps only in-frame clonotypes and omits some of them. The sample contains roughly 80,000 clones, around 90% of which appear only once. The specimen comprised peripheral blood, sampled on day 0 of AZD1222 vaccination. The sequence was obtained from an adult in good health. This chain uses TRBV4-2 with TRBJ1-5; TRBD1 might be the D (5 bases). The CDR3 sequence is CASSHEVGVEQPQHF. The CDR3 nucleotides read TGTGCCAGCAGCCATGAAGTAGGGGTGGAACAGCCCCAGCATTTT.